Given below is one T cell receptor (beta chain) in context. This specimen belongs to a study of blood T cell repertoires in COVID-19. At the level of the study: Both acute and convalescent COVID-19 samples were obtained from the United States, Italy and Spain. T cells, B-cell-depleted T cells, or PBMCs supplied cDNA or gDNA.

V was shortened by 6 bases and J by 3 bases, with 10 bases between the two germline ends. CDR1 is MDHEN and CDR2 is SYDVKM in the germline V gene. This CDR3 is 13 amino acids long. The authors' processing: Quantification of nucleated cells was approximated via reference gene primer amplification. TCRdb's table, derived via immunoSEQ multiplex PCR, lists solely in-frame clones and lacks some. V and J calls and clone size come straight from that table; D and trimming were deduced from the DNA. The sample holds around 180,000 clones; 79% are singletons and the top ten take 17%. The chain uses TRBV28 and TRBJ2-3; tentatively, D is TRBD2 (6 bases). The sample was peripheral blood. The clonotype was recovered from a man between 60 and 70 years old with active or convalescent COVID-19. CDR3 coding DNA: TGTGCCAGCAGATGGGGAGGTACAGATACGCAGTATTTT. Its protein is CASRWGGTDTQYF.